Included here is one TCR beta chain sequence, with context. Its antigen remains unknown. The data were taken from a study of OX40 agonist ivuxolimab in advanced cancers. Study at large: Patients enrolled in dose escalation were diagnosed with hepatocellular carcinoma, melanoma, renal cell or head and neck cancer. Two cutaneous melanoma patients and one hepatocellular carcinoma patient, three in all, had partial responses. Findings and caveats of the study: Expanded clones were, on average, more numerous among CD8+ T cells than CD4+. CD4+ and CD8+ blood T cells expanded clonally by week 6 at 0.1 to 3.0 mg/kg.

CDR3 size: 15 residues. The V end was cut by 8 bases, the J end by 5 bases, with 19 bases between. The V gene's germline CDR1 is SGHVS and CDR2 FQNEAQ. Repertoires were generated with immunoSEQ multiplex PCR, while TCRdb's copy carries only in-frame clones and drops some. The sample has 35,000 to 45,000 clones, under 85% seen once. This clonotype was obtained from an adult with an advanced solid tumor such as melanoma, head and neck, liver or kidney cancer. This sample comprised CD4+ or CD8+ T cells sorted from blood, obtained in a trial of the OX40 agonist ivuxolimab. The chain employs TRBV7-8 and TRBJ2-1, with a weak D call TRBD1 (6 bases). The CDR3 sequence is CASRLTGLRDNEQFF. In DNA form, the CDR3 reads TGTGCCAGCCGGTTGACAGGCCTGCGGGACAATGAGCAGTTCTTC.